The 21 T cell receptor beta chains reported below all come from one sample, sequenced in a study of T cells after yellow fever vaccination. A single record per CDR3 protein comes from TCRdb applying MiXCR to the 5' RACE reads. Counted here are 300,000 to 400,000 distinct CDR3 sequences, 7.5% to 9% occurring once; the ten biggest clones make up more than 15%. Source: PBMCs, taken on the day of the first yellow fever vaccination. All receptors come from a man between 18 and 29 years old who received the YFV17D yellow fever vaccine.

The CDR3 here is CASSFQGGGGGYTF. In DNA form, the CDR3 reads TGTGCCAGCAGCTTTCAGGGAGGTGGAGGTGGCTACACCTTC. This chain connects TRBV5-4 to TRBJ1-2, with a possible D match to TRBD1 (5 bases). Per the germline V gene, CDR1 is SGHNT and CDR2 is YYREEE (reference sequence). V was clipped by 2 bases and J by 7 bases, with 15 bases between them. The CDR3 runs 14 residues.

The chain's CDR3 is CASSPSGGASSYNEQFF. The CDR3 DNA reads TGCGCCAGCAGTCCTAGCGGGGGGGCCTCCTCCTACAATGAGCAGTTCTTC. The chain uses TRBV5-1 and TRBJ2-1; 12 positions match TRBD2. J gave up 0 bases and V 5 bases, and 6 bases lay outside the gene matches. Germline V gene sequence: CDR1 SGHRS, CDR2 YFSETQ. This CDR3 contains 17 residues.

This clonotype showed up just a few times. The CDR3 spells CASSGGGEELFF. CDR3 coding DNA: TGTGCCAGCAGCGGAGGTGGGGAGGAGCTGTTTTTT. The J gene is TRBJ2-2, the V gene TRBV9; no clear D. This CDR3 spans 12 amino acids. The V and J ends lost 3 bases and 10 bases respectively, with 10 bases between them. Per germline, CDR1 SGDLS and CDR2 YYNGEE.

This clonotype has a count of ten or more. V is TRBV15 and J is TRBJ2-1, with 15 bases aligning to TRBD2. Germline V lookup: CDR1 LNHNV, CDR2 YYDKDF (reference sequence). Trimming removed 3 bases from V and 7 bases from J; junction bases left unmatched: 4. This CDR3 is 16 amino acids long. CDR3 coding DNA: TGTGCCACCAGCAGGGGACTAGCGGGGGGACCTAATGAGCAGTTCTTC. Translating gives CATSRGLAGGPNEQFF.

There are a few counts of this clonotype. The rearrangement uses TRBV5-6 and TRBJ2-7; D unclear. The germline V gene has CDR1 SGHDT and CDR2 YYEEEE. The CDR3 runs 13 residues. V lost 4 bases, J lost 2 bases, and 10 bases lay in between. The CDR3: CASSPRGTYEQYV. The CDR3 DNA sequence: TGTGCCAGCAGCCCGAGAGGCACCTACGAGCAGTACGTC.

The table lists this clonotype with a few counts. The chain is built from TRBV11-2 and TRBJ2-3; tentatively, D is TRBD1 (5 bases). The CDR3 is 15 amino acids. The germline CDR1 and CDR2 sequences are SGHAT and FQNNGV. Trimming took 0 bases from V and 0 from J, leaving 7 bases between them. CDR3 sequence (DNA): TGTGCCAGCAGCTTAGAGGACACTAGCACAGATACGCAGTATTTT. Translation gives CASSLEDTSTDTQYF.

The chain is built from TRBV7-2 and TRBJ2-7, with D hard to call. In germline, CDR1 is SGHTA, CDR2 FQGNSA. The germline V and J ends were trimmed by 1 base and 4 bases, with 8 bases remaining between them. The CDR3 length is 13 residues. The CDR3 is CASSLERIYEQYF. The CDR3 DNA reads TGTGCCAGCAGCTTAGAAAGGATTTACGAGCAGTACTTC.

The V gene is TRBV5-1, the J gene TRBJ1-1; tentatively, D is TRBD1 (6 bases). This CDR3 spans 16 amino acids. Germline CDR1 is SGHRS and CDR2 is YFSETQ. With 5 bases removed from V and 4 bases from J, the gap between germline ends came to 21 bases. The CDR3 coding sequence is TGCGCCAGCAGTTACGACATCGGGGGAGGGGGCACTGAAGCTTTCTTT. Translated: CASSYDIGGGGTEAFF.

This clonotype was recorded a few times. The chain joins TRBV2 to TRBJ1-2, with 8 nucleotides matching TRBD1. Trimming cost V 10 bases and J 6 bases; bases outside gene matches: 22. CDR1 and CDR2 (germline): SNHLY, FYNNEI. The CDR3 sequence is 17 residues long. The CDR3 here is CAISLVGQGFSLDGYTF. CDR3 coding DNA: TGTGCCATTTCTTTGGTTGGACAGGGTTTTTCTTTGGATGGCTACACCTTC.

The chain is built from TRBV23-1 and TRBJ2-3; 10 bases agree with TRBD2. TRBV23-1 counts as an open reading frame of uncertain function. With V trimmed by 0 bases and J by 10 bases, 13 bases remained unmatched. The CDR3 is made up of 17 amino acids. The CDR3 loop is CASSQSSSGGVPVAQYF. CDR3 sequence (DNA): TGCGCCAGCAGTCAATCTTCTAGCGGGGGCGTCCCTGTTGCGCAGTATTTT.

This clonotype was detected only a few times. The chain couples TRBV3-1 to TRBJ2-7; D possibly matches TRBD1 or TRBD2 (5 bases each). V was shortened by 3 bases and J by 6 bases, with 12 bases between the two germline ends. CDR1 LGHDT and CDR2 YNNKEL come from the germline V gene (reference sequence). This CDR3 contains 13 residues. CDR3 region: CASSHGTAGEQYF. DNA of the CDR3: TGTGCCAGCAGCCACGGGACCGCCGGCGAGCAGTACTTC.

The gene calls are TRBV4-3 and TRBJ2-2, with a weak D call TRBD1 (5 bases). Trimming took 3 bases from V and 6 from J, leaving 14 bases between them. The CDR3 consists of 15 residues. The germline V gene encodes CDR1 LGHNA and CDR2 YSLEER. The CDR3 coding sequence is TGCGCCAGCAGCCATCAGGAAGGGGATTCCGGGGAGCTGTTTTTT. This gives the protein CASSHQEGDSGELFF.

In its sample, this clonotype was seen many times. The chain links TRBV7-3 to TRBJ2-1; no clear D. This CDR3 contains 13 residues. V dropped 5 bases and J dropped 0 bases, with 5 bases sitting between them. In germline, CDR1 is SGHTA, CDR2 FQGTGA. CDR3 nucleotide sequence: TGTGCCAGCAGCCTTAACTCCTACAATGAGCAGTTCTTC. Its protein product is CASSLNSYNEQFF.

To note about this clonotype: A read error may account for a junction end that differs from germline. DNA for the CDR3: TGCGTCAGCAGCCAAGATAGACAAAACAATCAGCCCCAGCATTTT. As protein: CVSSQDRQNNQPQHF. The V gene is TRBV4-3, the J gene TRBJ1-5; D gene ambiguous. The CDR3 is 15 residues long. Germline CDR1 is LGHNA and CDR2 is YSLEER.

The V call is TRBV6-5, the J call TRBJ2-1; 12 nucleotides line up with TRBD2. The germline V gene has CDR1 MNHEY and CDR2 SVGAGI. Unmatched junction bases numbered 2, after V lost 0 bases and J lost 8 bases. The CDR3 has 15 residues. The CDR3 DNA follows: TGTGCCAGCAGTTACTCGACTAGCGGGGGCGATGAGCAGTTCTTC. Protein sequence: CASSYSTSGGDEQFF.

This clonotype showed up many times. The J gene is TRBJ2-7, the V gene TRBV6-5, with TRBD1 identical over 8 bases. Germline CDR1 reads MNHEY; CDR2 reads SVGAGI. CDR3 size: 12 residues. Losses at the gene ends were 6 bases for V and 5 bases for J; bases not matched to a gene: 3. CDR3 sequence (DNA): TGTGCCAGCAGGACAGGGGATAACGAGCAGTACTTC. The encoded protein is CASRTGDNEQYF.

The sample holds a few counts of this clonotype. The chain couples TRBV3-1 to TRBJ2-5; weak D call: TRBD2 (6 bases). This CDR3 spans 15 amino acids. V lost 4 bases and J lost 2, with 14 bases in between. The V gene's germline CDR1 is LGHDT and CDR2 YNNKEL (reference sequence). The CDR3 here is CASSPRGLLQETQYF. The CDR3, as DNA: TGTGCCAGCAGCCCCCGCGGACTACTTCAAGAGACCCAGTACTTC.

This clonotype was seen repeatedly, ten times or more. CDR3 nucleotides: TGCGCCAGCAGCTTGGGCAGCGGGGGGGCCAGAGAGACCCAGTACTTC. Its protein product is CASSLGSGGARETQYF. The chain combines TRBV5-1 with TRBJ2-5; 10 bases align to TRBD2. With V trimmed by 0 bases and J by 4 bases, 6 bases remained unmatched. The CDR3 runs 16 residues. Looked up from germline, CDR1 is SGHRS and CDR2 is YFSETQ.

This clonotype was picked up a small number of times. The V and J genes are TRBV5-6 and TRBJ2-1; 8 bases map to TRBD2. Germline lookup yields CDR1 SGHDT and CDR2 YYEEEE. The CDR3 contains 17 residues. With 3 bases clipped from V and 8 bases from J, the junction kept 16 bases outside the gene matches. This CDR3 reads CASSSGWGGLGIDEQFF. The DNA for the CDR3 is TGTGCCAGCAGCTCGGGATGGGGGGGACTAGGGATCGATGAGCAGTTCTTC.

This clonotype showed up many times. This chain joins TRBV4-2 and TRBJ2-2; TRBD1 matches at 11 bases. The CDR3 consists of 17 residues. Germline CDR1 reads LGHNA; CDR2 reads YNFKEQ. V lost 4 bases and J lost 1; bases outside the gene matches: 5. The CDR3: CASSPRDRGENTGELFF. CDR3 DNA sequence: TGTGCCAGCAGCCCGAGGGACAGGGGGGAGAACACCGGGGAGCTGTTTTTT.

The rearrangement joins TRBV7-2 to TRBJ1-3; the D is unclear. In germline, CDR1 is SGHTA, CDR2 FQGNSA. This CDR3 region has 16 residues. Between the trimmed V and J ends, which lost 2 bases and 2 bases, there was a span of 13 bases. The CDR3 reads CASSLFTGSTGNTIYF. The CDR3 DNA sequence: TGTGCCAGCAGCTTATTTACGGGCTCGACTGGAAACACCATATATTTT.